The clone carrying this T cell receptor beta chain was seen more than once but under ten times. Its antigen is not known. The data belong to a study of regulatory T cells in long-lasting Graves disease. Study details: More than 5 years of antithyroid drugs with positive TSH receptor antibodies defined persistent Graves' disease. Study findings and constraints: TRBV28, TRBJ1-2 and TRBJ2-5 were favored in persistent disease.

CDR3 length equals 17 residues. Germline lookup yields CDR1 LNHNV and CDR2 YYDKDF (reference sequence). V gave up 0 bases and J gave up 8 bases, with 19 bases separating them. Time point specified: persistent/refractory GD, antithyroid drugs over 5 years with positive TRAb. Researchers made the TCR library from RNA that was extracted from PBMCs. Both iRepertoire HTBI primers and Arm-PCR of CDR3 regions were used to build the TCR beta libraries. From the multiplex PCR reads, TCRdb called clonotypes with MiXCR, one entry per CDR3 protein. The table shows a few hundred thousand distinct CDR3 sequences, with less than 30% occurring only once.

The J gene is TRBJ2-2, the V gene TRBV15, with D perhaps matching TRBD2 (6 bases). This sequence originates from a woman in her thirties or forties with Graves disease. Sequenced here: peripheral blood mononuclear cells (PBMCs), sampled when the disease was refractory, from a patient treated with antithyroid drugs. Written as DNA, the CDR3 is TGTGCCACCAGCAGAGATCGGACGGGAGAAGCCCGAGGGGAGCTGTTTTTT. Encoded protein: CATSRDRTGEARGELFF. Looking up the rest from reference TRBV15 and TRBJ2-2 gives the full variable domain: DAMVIQNPRYQVTQFGKPVTLSCSQTLNHNVMYWYQQKSSQAPKLLFHYYDKDFNNEADTPDNFQSRRPNTSFCFLDIRSPGLGDTAMYLCATSRDRTGEARGELFFGEGSRLTVL.